This T cell receptor beta chain was captured in a study of blood T cell repertoires in COVID-19. Study-wide background: The analysed material was cDNA or gDNA that came from T cells, B-cell-depleted T cells, or PBMCs.

Profiling relied on immunoSEQ multiplex PCR, and the TCRdb table lists in-frame clones only, not all of them. The table lists roughly 140,000 clones, about 88% of them singletons. J gave up 8 bases and V 2 bases, and 5 bases lay outside the gene matches. The CDR3 is 13 amino acids. CDR1 is MDHEN and CDR2 is SYDVKM in the germline V gene. The material sequenced was peripheral blood. V is TRBV28 and J is TRBJ1-2, with 7 bases identical to TRBD1. This sequence originates from a human donor in a cohort sampled during active COVID-19. CDR3 sequence: CASSLTTGEGYTF. The CDR3, as DNA: TGTGCCAGCAGTTTAACCACAGGGGAAGGCTACACCTTC.